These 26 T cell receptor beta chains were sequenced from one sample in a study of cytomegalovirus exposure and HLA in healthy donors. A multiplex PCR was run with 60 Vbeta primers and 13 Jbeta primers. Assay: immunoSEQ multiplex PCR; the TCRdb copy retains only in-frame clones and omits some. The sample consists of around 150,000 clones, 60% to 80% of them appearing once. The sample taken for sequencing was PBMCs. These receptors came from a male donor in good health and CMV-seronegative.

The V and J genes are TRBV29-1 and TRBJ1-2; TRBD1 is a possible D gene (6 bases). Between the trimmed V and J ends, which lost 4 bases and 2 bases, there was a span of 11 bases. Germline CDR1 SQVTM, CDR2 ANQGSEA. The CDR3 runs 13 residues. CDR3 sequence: CSVVSGENYGYTF. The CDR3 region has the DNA TGCAGCGTTGTGTCAGGGGAGAACTATGGCTACACCTTC.

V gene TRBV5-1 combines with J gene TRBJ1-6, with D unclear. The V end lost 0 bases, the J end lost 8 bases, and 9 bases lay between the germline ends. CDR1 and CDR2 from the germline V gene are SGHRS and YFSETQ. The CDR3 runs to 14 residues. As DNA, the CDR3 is TGCGCCAGCAGCTTGGGTCAGGATCATTCACCCCTCCACTTT. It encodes CASSLGQDHSPLHF.

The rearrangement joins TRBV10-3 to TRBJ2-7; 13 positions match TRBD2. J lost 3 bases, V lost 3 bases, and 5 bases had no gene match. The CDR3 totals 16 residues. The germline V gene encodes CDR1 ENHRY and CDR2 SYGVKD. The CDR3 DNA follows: TGTGCCATCAGTGAAAGGACTAGCGGGAGTTTCTACGAGCAGTACTTC. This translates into CAISERTSGSFYEQYF.

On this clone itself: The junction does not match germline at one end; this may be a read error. The chain's CDR3 is CAGSQAPTESSYEQYF. Written as DNA, the CDR3 is TGCGCCGGCAGCCAAGCCCCGACGGAGAGCTCCTACGAGCAGTACTTC. The V gene is TRBV4-1, the J gene TRBJ2-7, with no clear D. Germline loops: CDR1 MGHRA, CDR2 YSYEKL. This CDR3 has 16 amino acids.

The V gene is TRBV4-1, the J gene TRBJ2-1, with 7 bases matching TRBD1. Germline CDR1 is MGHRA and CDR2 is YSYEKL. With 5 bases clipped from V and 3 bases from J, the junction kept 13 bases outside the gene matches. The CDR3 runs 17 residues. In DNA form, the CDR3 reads TGCGCCAGCAGCAAATTCCGGGACCCAGGGGGCTACAATGAGCAGTTCTTC. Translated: CASSKFRDPGGYNEQFF.

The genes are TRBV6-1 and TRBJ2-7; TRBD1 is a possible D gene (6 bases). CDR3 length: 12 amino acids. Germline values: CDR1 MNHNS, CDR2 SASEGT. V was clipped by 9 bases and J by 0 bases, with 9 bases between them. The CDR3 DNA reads TGTGCCAGTTGGGACACCTCCTACGAGCAGTACTTC. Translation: CASWDTSYEQYF.

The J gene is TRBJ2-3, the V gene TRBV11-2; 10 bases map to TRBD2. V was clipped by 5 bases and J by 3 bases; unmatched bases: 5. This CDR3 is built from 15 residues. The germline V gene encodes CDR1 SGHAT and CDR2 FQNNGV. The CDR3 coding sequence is TGTGCCAGCAGCCGGGAGGGACTAGCGACAGATACGCAGTATTTT. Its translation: CASSREGLATDTQYF.

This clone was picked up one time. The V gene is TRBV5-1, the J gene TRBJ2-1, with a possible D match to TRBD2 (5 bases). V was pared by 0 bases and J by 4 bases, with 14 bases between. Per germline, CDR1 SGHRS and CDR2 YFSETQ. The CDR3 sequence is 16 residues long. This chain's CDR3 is CASSLGIQRTYNEQFF. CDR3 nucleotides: TGCGCCAGCAGCTTGGGCATCCAGCGGACTTACAATGAGCAGTTCTTC.

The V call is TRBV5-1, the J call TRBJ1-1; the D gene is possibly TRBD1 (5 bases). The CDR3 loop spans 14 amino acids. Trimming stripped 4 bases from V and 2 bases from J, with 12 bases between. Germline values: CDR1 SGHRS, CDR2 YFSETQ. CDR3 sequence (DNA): TGCGCCAGCAGCGGGGAAGACAGAAACACTGAAGCTTTCTTT. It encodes CASSGEDRNTEAFF.

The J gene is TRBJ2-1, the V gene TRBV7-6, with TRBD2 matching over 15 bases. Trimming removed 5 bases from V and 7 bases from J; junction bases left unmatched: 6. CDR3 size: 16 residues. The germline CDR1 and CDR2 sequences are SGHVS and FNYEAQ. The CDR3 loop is CASSAGLAGGANEQFF. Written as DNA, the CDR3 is TGTGCCAGCAGCGCGGGACTAGCGGGAGGTGCGAATGAGCAGTTCTTC.

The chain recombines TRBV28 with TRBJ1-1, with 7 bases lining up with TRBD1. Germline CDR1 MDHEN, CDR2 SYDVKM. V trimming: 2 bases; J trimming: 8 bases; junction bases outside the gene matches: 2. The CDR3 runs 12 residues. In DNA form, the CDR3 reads TGTGCCAGCAGTTTAGTGACAGGGGAAGCTTTCTTT. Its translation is CASSLVTGEAFF.

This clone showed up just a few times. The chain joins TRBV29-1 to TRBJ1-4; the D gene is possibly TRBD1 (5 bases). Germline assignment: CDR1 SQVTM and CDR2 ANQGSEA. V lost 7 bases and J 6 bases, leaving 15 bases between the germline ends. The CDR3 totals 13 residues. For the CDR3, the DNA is TGCAGCGCCGCAAGCAGGGTGGATGAAAAACTGTTTTTT. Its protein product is CSAASRVDEKLFF.

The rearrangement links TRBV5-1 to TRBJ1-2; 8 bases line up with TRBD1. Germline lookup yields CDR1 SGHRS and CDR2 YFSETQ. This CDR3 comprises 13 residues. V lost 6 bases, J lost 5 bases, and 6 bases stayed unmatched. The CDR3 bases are TGCGCCAGCACCCCGACAGGGGCTTATGGCTACACCTTC. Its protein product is CASTPTGAYGYTF.

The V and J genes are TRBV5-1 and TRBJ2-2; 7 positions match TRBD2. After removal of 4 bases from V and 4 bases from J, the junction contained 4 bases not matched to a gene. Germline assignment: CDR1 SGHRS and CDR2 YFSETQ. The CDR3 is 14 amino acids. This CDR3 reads CASSPGLFTGELFF. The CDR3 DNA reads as TGCGCCAGCAGCCCGGGACTATTCACCGGGGAGCTGTTTTTT.

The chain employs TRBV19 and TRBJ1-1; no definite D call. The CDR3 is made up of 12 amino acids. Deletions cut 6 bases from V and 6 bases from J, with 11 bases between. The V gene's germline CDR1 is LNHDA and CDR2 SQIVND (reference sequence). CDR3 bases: TGTGCCAGTAGCCAGACCGGGTCTGAAGCTTTCTTT. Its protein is CASSQTGSEAFF.

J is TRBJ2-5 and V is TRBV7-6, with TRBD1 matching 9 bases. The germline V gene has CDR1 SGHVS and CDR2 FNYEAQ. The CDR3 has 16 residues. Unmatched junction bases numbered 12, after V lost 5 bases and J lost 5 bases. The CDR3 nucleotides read TGTGCCAGCAGCGTGCTCGGACAGGGGAGGACGGAGACCCAGTACTTC. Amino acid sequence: CASSVLGQGRTETQYF.

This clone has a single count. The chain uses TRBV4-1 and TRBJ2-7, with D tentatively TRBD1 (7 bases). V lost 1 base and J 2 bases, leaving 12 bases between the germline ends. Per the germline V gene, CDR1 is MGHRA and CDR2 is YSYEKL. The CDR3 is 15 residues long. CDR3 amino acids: CASSQGRGRAYEQYF. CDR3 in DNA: TGCGCCAGCAGCCAAGGGAGGGGGCGGGCCTACGAGCAGTACTTC.

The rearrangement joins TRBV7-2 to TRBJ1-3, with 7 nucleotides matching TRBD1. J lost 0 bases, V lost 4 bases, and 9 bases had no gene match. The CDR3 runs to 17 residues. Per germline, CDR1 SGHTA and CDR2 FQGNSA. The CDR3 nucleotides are TGTGCCAGCAGCTCGCCGGGACAGTCCCCCTCTGGAAACACCATATATTTT. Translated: CASSSPGQSPSGNTIYF.

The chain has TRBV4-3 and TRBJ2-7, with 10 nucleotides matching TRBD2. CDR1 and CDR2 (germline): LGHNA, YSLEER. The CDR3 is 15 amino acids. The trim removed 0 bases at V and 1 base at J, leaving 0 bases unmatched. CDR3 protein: CASSQDSGGSYEQYF. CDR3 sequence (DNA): TGCGCCAGCAGCCAAGATAGCGGGGGGTCCTACGAGCAGTACTTC.

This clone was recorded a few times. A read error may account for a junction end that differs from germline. CDR3 sequence reads: CSSSFSTVNTEAFF. In DNA, the CDR3 is TGTTCCAGCAGCTTTTCGACAGTGAACACTGAAGCTTTCTTT. The chain employs TRBV7-9 and TRBJ1-1, with D possibly being TRBD1 (5 bases). Germline values: CDR1 SEHNR, CDR2 FQNEAQ (reference sequence). There are 14 residues in the CDR3. Based on the CDR3 plus reference TRBV7-9 and TRBJ1-1, the full variable domain is DTGVSQNPRHKITKRGQNVTFRCDPISEHNRLYWYRQTLGQGPEFLTYFQNEAQLEKSRLLSDRFSAERPKGSFSTLEIQRTEQGDSAMYLCSSSFSTVNTEAFFGQGTRLTVV.

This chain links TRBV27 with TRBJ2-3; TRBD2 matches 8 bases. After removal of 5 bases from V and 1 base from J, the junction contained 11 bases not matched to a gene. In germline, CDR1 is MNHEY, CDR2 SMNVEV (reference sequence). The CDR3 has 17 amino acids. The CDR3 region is CASSMTGGPSGTDTQYF. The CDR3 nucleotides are TGTGCCAGCAGTATGACGGGAGGGCCGAGCGGCACAGATACGCAGTATTTT.

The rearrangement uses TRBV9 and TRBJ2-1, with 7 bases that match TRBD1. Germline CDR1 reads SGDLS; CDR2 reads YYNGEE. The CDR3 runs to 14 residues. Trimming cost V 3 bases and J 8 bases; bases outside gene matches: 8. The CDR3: CASSARTGADEQFF. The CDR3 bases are TGTGCCAGCAGCGCCCGGACAGGAGCCGATGAGCAGTTCTTC.

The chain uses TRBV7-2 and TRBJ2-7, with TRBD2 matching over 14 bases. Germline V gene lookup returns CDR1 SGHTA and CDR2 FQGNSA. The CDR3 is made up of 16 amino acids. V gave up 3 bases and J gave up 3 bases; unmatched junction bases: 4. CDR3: CASSLVGTSGSYEQYF. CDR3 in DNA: TGTGCCAGCAGCTTGGTCGGGACTAGCGGGAGCTACGAGCAGTACTTC.

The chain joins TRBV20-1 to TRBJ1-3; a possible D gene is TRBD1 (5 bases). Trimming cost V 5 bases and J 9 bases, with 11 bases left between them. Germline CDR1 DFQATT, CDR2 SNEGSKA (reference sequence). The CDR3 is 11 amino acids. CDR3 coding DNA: TGCAGTGCTCCCACAGGCGGCACCATATATTTT. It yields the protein CSAPTGGTIYF.

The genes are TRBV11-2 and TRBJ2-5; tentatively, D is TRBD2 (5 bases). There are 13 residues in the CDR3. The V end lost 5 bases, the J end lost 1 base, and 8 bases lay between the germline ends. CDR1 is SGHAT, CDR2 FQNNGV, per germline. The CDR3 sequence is CASSRTSQETQYF. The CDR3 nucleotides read TGTGCCAGCAGCCGTACTAGCCAAGAGACCCAGTACTTC.

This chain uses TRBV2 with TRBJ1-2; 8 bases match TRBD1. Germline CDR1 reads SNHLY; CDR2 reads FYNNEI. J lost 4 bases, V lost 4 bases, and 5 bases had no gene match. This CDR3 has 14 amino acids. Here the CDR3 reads CASSAAGGGYGYTF. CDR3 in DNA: TGTGCCAGCAGTGCCGCAGGGGGCGGCTATGGCTACACCTTC.